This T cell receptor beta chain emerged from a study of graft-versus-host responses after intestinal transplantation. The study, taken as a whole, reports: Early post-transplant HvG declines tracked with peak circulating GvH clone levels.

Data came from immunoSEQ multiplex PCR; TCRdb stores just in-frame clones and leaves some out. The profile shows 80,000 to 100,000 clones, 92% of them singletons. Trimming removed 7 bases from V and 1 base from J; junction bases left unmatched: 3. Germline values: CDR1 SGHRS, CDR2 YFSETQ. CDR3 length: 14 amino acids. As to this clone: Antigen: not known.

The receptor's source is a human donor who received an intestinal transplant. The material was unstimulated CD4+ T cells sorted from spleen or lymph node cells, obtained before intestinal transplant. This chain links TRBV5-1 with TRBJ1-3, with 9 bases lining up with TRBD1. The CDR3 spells CASAQGASGNTIYF. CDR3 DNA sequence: TGCGCCAGCGCACAGGGGGCGTCTGGAAACACCATATATTTT.